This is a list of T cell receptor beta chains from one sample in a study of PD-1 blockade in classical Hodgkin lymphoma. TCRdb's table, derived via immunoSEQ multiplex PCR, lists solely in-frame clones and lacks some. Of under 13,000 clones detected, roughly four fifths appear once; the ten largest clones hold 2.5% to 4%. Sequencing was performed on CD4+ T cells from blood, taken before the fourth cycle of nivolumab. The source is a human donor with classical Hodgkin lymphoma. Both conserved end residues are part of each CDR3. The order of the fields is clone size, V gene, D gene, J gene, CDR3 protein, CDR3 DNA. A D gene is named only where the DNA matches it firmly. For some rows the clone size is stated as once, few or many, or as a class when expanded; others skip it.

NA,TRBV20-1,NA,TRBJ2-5,CSARQETQYF,TGCAGTGCTAGACAGGAGACCCAGTACTTC
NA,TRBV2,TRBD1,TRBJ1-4,CASSEAGQGLMATNEKLFF,TGTGCCAGCAGTGAAGCTGGACAGGGACTGATGGCGACTAATGAAAAACTGTTTTTT
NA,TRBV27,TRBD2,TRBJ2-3,CASSLWGLSTDTQYF,TGTGCCAGCAGTTTATGGGGACTAAGCACAGATACGCAGTATTTT
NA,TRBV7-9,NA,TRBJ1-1,CASSLEATEAFF,TGTGCCAGCAGCTTAGAAGCCACTGAAGCTTTCTTT
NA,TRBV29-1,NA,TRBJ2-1,CSVDMGPGEQFF,TGCAGCGTTGATATGGGTCCGGGTGAGCAGTTCTTC
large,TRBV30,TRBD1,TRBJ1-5,CAWGRGTGSSQPQHF,TGTGCCTGGGGCCGAGGGACAGGTTCTAGTCAGCCCCAGCATTTT
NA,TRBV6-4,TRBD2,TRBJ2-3,CASSDGASGWDTQYF,TGTGCCAGCAGTGACGGGGCTAGCGGTTGGGATACGCAGTATTTT
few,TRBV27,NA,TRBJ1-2,CASSLSWTAYGYTF,TGTGCCAGCAGTTTATCTTGGACAGCCTATGGCTACACCTTC
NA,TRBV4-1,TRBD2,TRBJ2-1,CASSSLAGGSNEQFF,TGCGCCAGCAGCTCGTTAGCGGGGGGGTCCAATGAGCAGTTCTTC
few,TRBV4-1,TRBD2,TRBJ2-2,CASSHTSGVNTGELFF,TGCGCCAGCAGCCACACTAGCGGAGTTAACACCGGGGAGCTGTTTTTT
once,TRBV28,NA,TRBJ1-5,CASSLPGWGRNQPQHF,TGTGCCAGCAGTCTACCAGGGTGGGGTCGCAATCAGCCCCAGCATTTT
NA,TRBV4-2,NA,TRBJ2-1,CASSQELASESWYNEQFF,TGTGCCAGCAGCCAAGAACTGGCATCGGAATCGTGGTACAATGAGCAGTTCTTC
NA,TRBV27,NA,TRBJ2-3,CASSLQPIDTQYF,TGTGCCAGCAGCTTACAGCCCATAGATACGCAGTATTTT
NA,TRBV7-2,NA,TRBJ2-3,CASSAYSSKGNTQYF,TGTGCCAGCAGCGCATACAGTAGTAAGGGGAATACGCAGTATTTT
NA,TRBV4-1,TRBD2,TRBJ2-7,CASSQVASGRPDSYEQYF,TGCGCCAGCAGCCAAGTGGCTAGCGGGAGACCAGACTCCTACGAGCAGTACTTC
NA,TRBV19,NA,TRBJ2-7,CASSIVANLYEQYF,TGTGCCAGTAGTATAGTGGCTAACCTCTACGAGCAGTACTTC
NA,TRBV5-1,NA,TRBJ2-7,CASSLEGGGHEQYF,TGCGCCAGCAGCTTGGAGGGAGGGGGCCACGAGCAGTACTTC
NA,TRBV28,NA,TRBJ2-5,CASRNGRTQYF,TGTGCCAGCAGAAACGGGCGGACCCAGTACTTC
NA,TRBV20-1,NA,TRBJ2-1,CSARDYNEQFF,TGCAGTGCTAGAGATTACAATGAGCAGTTCTTC
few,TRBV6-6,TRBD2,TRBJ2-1,CASSGGGKTYNEQFF,TGTGCCAGCAGCGGGGGGGGAAAGACCTACAATGAGCAGTTCTTC
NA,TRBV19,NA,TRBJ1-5,CASSIKTASNQPQHF,TGTGCCAGTAGTATAAAAACTGCCAGCAATCAGCCCCAGCATTTT
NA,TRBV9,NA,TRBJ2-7,CASSGATRTYEQYF,TGTGCCAGCAGCGGGGCGACACGTACCTACGAGCAGTACTTC